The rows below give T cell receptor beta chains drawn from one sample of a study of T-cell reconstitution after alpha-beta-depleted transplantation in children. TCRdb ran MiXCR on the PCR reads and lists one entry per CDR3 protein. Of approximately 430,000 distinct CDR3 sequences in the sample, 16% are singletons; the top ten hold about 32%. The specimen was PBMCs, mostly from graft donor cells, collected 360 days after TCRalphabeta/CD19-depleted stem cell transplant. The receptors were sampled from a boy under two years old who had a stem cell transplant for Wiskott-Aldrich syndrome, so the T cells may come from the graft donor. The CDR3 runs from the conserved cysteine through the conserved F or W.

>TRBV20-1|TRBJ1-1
CSAKGPGLSEYTEAFF
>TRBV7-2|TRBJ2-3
CASSLVPKLAGGYATQYF
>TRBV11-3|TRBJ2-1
CASSQKRDEQFF
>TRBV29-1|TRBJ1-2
CSVGPGGAGYGYTF
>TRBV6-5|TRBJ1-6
CASSYRRSPNSPLHF
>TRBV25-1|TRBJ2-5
CASSEPGFQETQYF
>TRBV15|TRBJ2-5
CATSRAGHTSGKETQYF
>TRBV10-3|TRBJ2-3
CATDRLAGGDTQYF
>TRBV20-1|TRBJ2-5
CSASVGRETQYF
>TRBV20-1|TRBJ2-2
CSASGSGKGELFF
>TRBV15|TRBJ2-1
CATTTNAGLVNNEQFF
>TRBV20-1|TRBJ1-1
CSAREGGIEAFF
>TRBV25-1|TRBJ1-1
CASSGRRNTEAFF
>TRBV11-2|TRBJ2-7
CASSLRTADTQYF
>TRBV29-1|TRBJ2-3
CSVEDRGRGADTQYF
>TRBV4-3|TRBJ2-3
CASSHAMGRLNTDTQYF
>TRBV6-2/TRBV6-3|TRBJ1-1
CASSYPPGQENEAFF
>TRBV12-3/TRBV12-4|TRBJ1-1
CASDRGGRVAFF
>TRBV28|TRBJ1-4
CASSSTGRTNEKLFF
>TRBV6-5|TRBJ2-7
CASSYIFPTSGIGEQYF
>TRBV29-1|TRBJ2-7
CSVAQGLAGAGEQYF
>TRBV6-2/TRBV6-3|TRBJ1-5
CASTGTSSNQPQHF
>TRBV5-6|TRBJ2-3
CASSSGWPSGRRTQYF